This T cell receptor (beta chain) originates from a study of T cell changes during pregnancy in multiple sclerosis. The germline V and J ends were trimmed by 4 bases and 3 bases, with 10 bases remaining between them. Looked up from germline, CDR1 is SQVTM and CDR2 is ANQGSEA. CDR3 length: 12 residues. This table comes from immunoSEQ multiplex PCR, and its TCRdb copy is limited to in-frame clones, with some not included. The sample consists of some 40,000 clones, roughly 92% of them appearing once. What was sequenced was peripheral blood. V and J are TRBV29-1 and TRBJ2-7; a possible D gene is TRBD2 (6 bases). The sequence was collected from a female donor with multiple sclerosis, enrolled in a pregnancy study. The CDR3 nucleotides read TGCAGCGTTGTCGGACTATACTACGAGCAGTACTTC. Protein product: CSVVGLYYEQYF.